This TCR beta chain was sequenced during a study of T cells after yellow fever vaccination. A 5'RACE template-switching step, the method used to make TCR cDNA, added a universal primer site and UMIs. TCRdb recomputed calls from the 5' RACE reads with MiXCR, one row per CDR3 protein. The sample carries 150,000 to 200,000 distinct CDR3 sequences, about 10% recorded once. General study results and limits: The secondary response showed a weaker magnitude and a faster peak, day 5 versus 15. Re-detected after boosting: most primary clones, approximately 97% of CD4 and over 80% of CD8.

This clonotype was counted a few times. No antigen is known for it. The CDR3 sequence is 14 residues long. Per germline, CDR1 MNHEY and CDR2 SVGEGT. The V gene lost 0 bases and the J gene lost 3 bases, with 8 bases spanning the gap. This TCR came from a man between 18 and 29 years old who received the YFV17D yellow fever vaccine. Sequences were derived from CD8+ T cells sorted from PBMCs, sampled 15 days after the yellow fever booster vaccination. The chain combines TRBV6-2 or TRBV6-3 with TRBJ1-2; D unresolved. CDR3: CASSYSRKDYGYTF. The CDR3 nucleotides read TGTGCCAGCAGTTACTCCAGGAAGGACTATGGCTACACCTTC.